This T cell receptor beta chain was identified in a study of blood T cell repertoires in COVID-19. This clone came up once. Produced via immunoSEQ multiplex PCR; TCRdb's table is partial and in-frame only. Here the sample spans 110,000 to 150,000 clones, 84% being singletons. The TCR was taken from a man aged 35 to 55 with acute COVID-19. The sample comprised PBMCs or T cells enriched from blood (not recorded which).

The CDR3 loop reads CASSQDTTTTEQYF. CDR3 nucleotide sequence: TGTGCCAGCAGCCAAGATACCACCACTACGGAGCAGTACTTC. The chain links TRBV3-1 (or the pseudogene TRBV3-2) to TRBJ2-7; no clear D gene. CDR3 length: 14 residues. Germline CDR1 and CDR2: LGHDT and YNNKEL (reference sequence). Trimming shortened V by 0 bases and J by 7 bases, and 13 bases separated the two germline ends.